The 9 T cell receptor beta chains listed next were all sequenced from one sample in a study of post-analysis software for immune sequencing data. Prepared TCR beta cDNA libraries contained unique molecular identifiers. One entry per CDR3 protein, called by TCRdb with MiXCR from the PCR reads. The sample carries 160,000 or so distinct CDR3 sequences, about 37% recorded once. Sequenced here: blood, sampled after autologous hematopoietic stem cell transplantation. The receptor set was obtained from a girl under 18 with multiple sclerosis.

The table lists this clonotype with a count of one. The gene calls are TRBV20-1 and TRBJ1-5; tentative D call: TRBD1 (6 bases). This CDR3 spans 16 amino acids. Trimming left V 2 bases short and J 3 bases short, with 17 bases between. Per germline, CDR1 DFQATT and CDR2 SNEGSKA (reference sequence). The CDR3 reads CSARIAGGPPNQPQHF. The DNA of the CDR3 is TGCAGTGCTAGAATCGCGGGGGGCCCCCCCAATCAGCCCCAGCATTTT.

The chain links TRBV20-1 to TRBJ1-5; TRBD1 matches at 9 bases. The CDR3 covers 13 residues. CDR1 is DFQATT and CDR2 is SNEGSKA in the germline V gene (reference sequence). V trimming: 5 bases; J trimming: 5 bases; junction bases outside the gene matches: 4. CDR3 protein: CSARTGGDQPQHF. The CDR3 DNA follows: TGCAGTGCTCGAACAGGGGGCGATCAGCCCCAGCATTTT.

The genes are TRBV20-1 and TRBJ2-5; TRBD1 matches 12 bases. The CDR3 extends over 15 amino acids. Trimming cost V 3 bases and J 1 base; bases outside gene matches: 3. Germline V CDR1 and CDR2: DFQATT, SNEGSKA (reference sequence). The CDR3: CSASWDRGPQETQYF. CDR3 DNA sequence: TGCAGTGCTAGTTGGGACAGGGGGCCCCAAGAGACCCAGTACTTC.

Many counts were recorded for this clonotype. The rearrangement uses TRBV12-3 or TRBV12-4 and TRBJ2-1; 7 bases map to TRBD1. CDR3 length equals 15 residues. The junction had 0 bases not matched to a gene; V was cut back by 1 base and J by 0 bases. This CDR3 is CASSLDRGSYNEQFF. For the CDR3, the DNA is TGTGCCAGCAGTTTAGACAGGGGCTCCTACAATGAGCAGTTCTTC.

The V and J genes are TRBV5-1 and TRBJ2-5, with 8 bases matching TRBD1. Germline lookup yields CDR1 SGHRS and CDR2 YFSETQ. Trimming took 0 bases from V and 2 from J; bases not matched to a gene: 12. The CDR3 is 18 amino acids. The CDR3 DNA reads TGCGCCAGCAGCTTGGCAGTGGCTGGGACAGGTTGGCAAGAGACCCAGTACTTC. Protein product: CASSLAVAGTGWQETQYF. Based on the CDR3 plus reference TRBV5-1 and TRBJ2-5, the full variable domain is KAGVTQTPRYLIKTRGQQVTLSCSPISGHRSVSWYQQTPGQGLQFLFEYFSETQRNKGNFPGRFSGRQFSNSRSEMNVSTLELGDSALYLCASSLAVAGTGWQETQYFGPGTRLLVL.

The CDR3 protein is CASSQVWGGYYNEQFF. In nucleotides, the CDR3 is TGCGCCAGCAGCCAAGTTTGGGGGGGTTACTACAATGAGCAGTTCTTC. J is TRBJ2-1 and V is TRBV4-3; 7 bases fit TRBD2. The CDR3 is 16 amino acids. Germline values: CDR1 LGHNA, CDR2 YSLEER. V was pared by 1 base and J by 3 bases, with 6 bases of the junction left unmatched.

J is TRBJ2-4 and V is TRBV14; TRBD2 might be the D (5 bases). The V gene's germline CDR1 is SGHDN and CDR2 FVKESK. Trimming removed 1 base at V and 0 bases at J, with 13 bases between. The CDR3 extends over 17 amino acids. The DNA of the CDR3 is TGTGCCAGCAGCCAAGGAGGGAATCAGCTAGCCAAAAACATTCAGTACTTC. It translates to CASSQGGNQLAKNIQYF.

The rearrangement uses TRBV28 and TRBJ2-5; D may match TRBD1 or TRBD2 (5 bases each). Germline CDR1 and CDR2: MDHEN and SYDVKM. V was trimmed by 5 bases and J by 5 bases, leaving 18 bases between them. This CDR3 contains 15 residues. This CDR3 is CASSLGTQAGETQYF. Written as DNA, the CDR3 is TGTGCCAGCAGTCTCGGGACCCAGGCTGGGGAGACCCAGTACTTC.

The sample holds a few counts of this clonotype. V gene TRBV7-9 combines with J gene TRBJ2-7, with 7 bases aligning to TRBD1. The CDR3 length is 13 residues. Per the germline V gene, CDR1 is SEHNR and CDR2 is FQNEAQ (reference sequence). J was trimmed by 7 bases and V by 8 bases; bases with no gene match: 11. The CDR3 loop reads CASGSRQGLEQYF. The CDR3 DNA is TGTGCCAGCGGATCCCGACAGGGCCTAGAGCAGTACTTC.